This T cell receptor beta chain stems from a study of blood T cell repertoires in COVID-19. Looking at the study overall: Acute and convalescent COVID-19 specimens originated in the United States, Italy and Spain. From T cells, B-cell-depleted T cells, or PBMCs came the material, which was cDNA or gDNA.

Germline trimming cut 2 bases from V and 0 bases from J; bases unmatched to any gene: 4. CDR1 is SGHRS and CDR2 is YFSETQ in the germline V gene. The CDR3 is 17 residues long. The count of this clone is one. Authors' analysis steps: Amplification with reference gene primers provided the estimates of nucleated cell counts. The assay was immunoSEQ multiplex PCR, and TCRdb's table has in-frame clones only and misses some. The DNA gave D and trimming, while V, J and clone size come from that table. The profile shows some 100,000 clones, more than 75% of them singletons. The chain uses TRBV5-1 and TRBJ2-6, with 8 bases that match TRBD2. The TCR originated in an elderly woman with active COVID-19. The sequenced sample consisted of peripheral blood. CDR3 loop: CASSLLAGPSGANVLTF. The CDR3 nucleotides are TGCGCCAGCAGCTTATTAGCGGGGCCCTCTGGGGCCAACGTCCTGACTTTC.